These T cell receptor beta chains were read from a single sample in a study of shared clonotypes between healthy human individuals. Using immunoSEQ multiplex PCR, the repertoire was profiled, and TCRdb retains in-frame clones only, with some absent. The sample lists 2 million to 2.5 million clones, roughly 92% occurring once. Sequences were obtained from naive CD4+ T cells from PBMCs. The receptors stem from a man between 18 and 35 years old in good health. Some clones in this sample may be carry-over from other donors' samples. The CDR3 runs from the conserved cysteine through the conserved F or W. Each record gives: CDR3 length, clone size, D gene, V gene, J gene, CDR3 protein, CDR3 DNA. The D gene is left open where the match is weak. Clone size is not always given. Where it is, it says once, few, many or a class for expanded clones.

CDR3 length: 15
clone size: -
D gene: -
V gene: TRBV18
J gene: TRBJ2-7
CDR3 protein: CASSPSLTRGGEQYF
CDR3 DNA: TGTGCCAGCTCACCCAGTTTGACTAGGGGAGGCGAGCAGTACTTC

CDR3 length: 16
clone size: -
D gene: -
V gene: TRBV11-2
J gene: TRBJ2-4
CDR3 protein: CASSPAGPQAKNIQYF
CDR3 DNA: TGTGCCAGCAGCCCCGCGGGCCCACAGGCCAAAAACATTCAGTACTTC

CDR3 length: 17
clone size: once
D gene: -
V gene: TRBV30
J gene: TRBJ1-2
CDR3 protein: CALFGKLRDTPNYGYTF
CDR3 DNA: TGTGCCTTATTTGGGAAATTACGGGACACTCCTAACTATGGCTACACCTTC

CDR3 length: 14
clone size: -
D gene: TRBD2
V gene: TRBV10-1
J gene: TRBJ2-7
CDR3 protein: CASSESGREGQQYF
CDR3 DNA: TGCGCCAGCAGTGAGTCTGGCAGGGAGGGGCAGCAGTACTTC

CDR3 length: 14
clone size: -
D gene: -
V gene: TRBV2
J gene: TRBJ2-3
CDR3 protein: CASRADSYSDTQYF
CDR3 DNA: TGTGCCAGCAGAGCAGACAGCTACTCAGATACGCAGTATTTT

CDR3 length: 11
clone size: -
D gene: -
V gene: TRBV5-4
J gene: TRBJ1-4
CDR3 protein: CASSFGEKLFF
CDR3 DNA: TGTGCCAGCAGCTTTGGCGAAAAACTGTTTTTT

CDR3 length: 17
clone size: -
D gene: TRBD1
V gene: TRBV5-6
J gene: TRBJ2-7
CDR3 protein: CASSSLVRGQGTYEQYF
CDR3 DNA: TGTGCCAGCAGCTCTCTAGTAAGGGGACAGGGAACCTACGAGCAGTACTTC

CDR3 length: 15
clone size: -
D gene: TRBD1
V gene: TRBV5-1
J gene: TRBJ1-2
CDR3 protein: CASSFGGQGEGGYTF
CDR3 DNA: TGCGCCAGCAGCTTTGGGGGACAGGGGGAAGGAGGCTACACCTTC

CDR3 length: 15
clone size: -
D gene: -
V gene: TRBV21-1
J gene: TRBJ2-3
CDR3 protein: CASSHTGVYWDTQYF
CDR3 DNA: TGTGCCAGCAGCCACACCGGGGTGTACTGGGATACGCAGTATTTT

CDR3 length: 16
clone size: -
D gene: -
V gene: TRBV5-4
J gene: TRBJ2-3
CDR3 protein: CASSLGGTLSTDTQYF
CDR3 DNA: TGTGCCAGCAGCTTGGGGGGGACATTGAGCACAGATACGCAGTATTTT

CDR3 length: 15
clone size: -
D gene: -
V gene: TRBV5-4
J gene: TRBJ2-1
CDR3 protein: CASSYYPGNYNEQFF
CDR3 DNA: TGTGCCAGCAGCTATTACCCGGGGAATTACAATGAGCAGTTCTTC

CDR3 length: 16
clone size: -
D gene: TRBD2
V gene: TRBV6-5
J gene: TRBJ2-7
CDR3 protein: CASSLVAYGGRPEQYF
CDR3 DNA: TGTGCCAGCAGTTTAGTAGCATACGGCGGGAGGCCCGAGCAGTACTTC

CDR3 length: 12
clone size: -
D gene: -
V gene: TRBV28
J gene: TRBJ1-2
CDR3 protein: CASSPGFYGYTF
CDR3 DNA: TGTGCCAGCAGTCCAGGATTCTATGGCTACACCTTC

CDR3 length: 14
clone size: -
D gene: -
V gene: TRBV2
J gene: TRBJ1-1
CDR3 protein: CASSGAAMNTEAFF
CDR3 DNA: TGTGCCAGCAGTGGGGCAGCAATGAACACTGAAGCTTTCTTT

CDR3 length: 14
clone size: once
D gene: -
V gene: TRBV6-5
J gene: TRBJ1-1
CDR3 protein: CASSYRRGEAEAFF
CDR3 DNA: TGTGCCAGCAGTTATCGTAGAGGGGAGGCTGAAGCTTTCTTT

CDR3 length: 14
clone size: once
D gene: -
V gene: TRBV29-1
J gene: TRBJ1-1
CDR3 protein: CSVAYRAMNTEAFF
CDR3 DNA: TGCAGCGTGGCATACAGGGCCATGAACACTGAAGCTTTCTTT

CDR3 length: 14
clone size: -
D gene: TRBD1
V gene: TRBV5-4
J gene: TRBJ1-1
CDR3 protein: CASSLVQGDTEAFF
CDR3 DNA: TGTGCCAGCAGCTTGGTACAGGGGGACACTGAAGCTTTCTTT

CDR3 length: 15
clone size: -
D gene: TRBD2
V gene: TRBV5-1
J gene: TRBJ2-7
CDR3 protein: CASSLGLAGSYEQYF
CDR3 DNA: TGCGCCAGCAGCCTCGGACTAGCGGGATCCTACGAGCAGTACTTC

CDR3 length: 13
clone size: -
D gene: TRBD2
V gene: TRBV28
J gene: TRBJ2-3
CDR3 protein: CASSLSPGLDLYF
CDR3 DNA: TGTGCCAGCAGTTTGTCTCCGGGACTAGACCTGTATTTT

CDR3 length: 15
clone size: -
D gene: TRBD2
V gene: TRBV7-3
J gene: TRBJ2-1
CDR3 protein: CASSLSGDSYNEQFF
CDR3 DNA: TGTGCCAGCAGCCTTAGCGGGGACTCCTACAATGAGCAGTTCTTC

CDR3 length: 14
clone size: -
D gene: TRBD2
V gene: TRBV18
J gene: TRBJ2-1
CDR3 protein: CASSASGKYNEQFF
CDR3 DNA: TGTGCCAGCTCAGCCAGCGGGAAGTACAATGAGCAGTTCTTC

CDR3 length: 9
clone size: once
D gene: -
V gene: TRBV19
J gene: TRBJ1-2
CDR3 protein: CASRDGYTF
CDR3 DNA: TGTGCCAGTAGAGATGGCTACACCTTC

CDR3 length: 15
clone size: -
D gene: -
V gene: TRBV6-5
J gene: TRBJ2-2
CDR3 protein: CASSYASRGTGELFF
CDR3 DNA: TGTGCCAGCAGTTACGCCAGCCGGGGCACCGGGGAGCTGTTTTTT

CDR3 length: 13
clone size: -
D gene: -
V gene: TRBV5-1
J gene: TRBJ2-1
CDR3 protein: CASSPGGYNEQFF
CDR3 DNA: TGCGCCAGCAGCCCCGGGGGCTACAATGAGCAGTTCTTC

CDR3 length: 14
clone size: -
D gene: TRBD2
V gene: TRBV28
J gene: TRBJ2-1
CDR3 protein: CASRLAGVRDEQFF
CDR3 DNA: TGTGCCAGCAGGCTAGCGGGAGTAAGGGATGAGCAGTTCTTC

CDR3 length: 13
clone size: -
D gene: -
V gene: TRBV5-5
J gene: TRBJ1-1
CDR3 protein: CASSLERDTEAFF
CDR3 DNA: TGTGCCAGCAGCTTGGAGAGGGACACTGAAGCTTTCTTT

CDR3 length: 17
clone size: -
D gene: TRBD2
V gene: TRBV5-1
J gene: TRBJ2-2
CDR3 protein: CASSSGLAGRYTGELFF
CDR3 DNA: TGCGCCAGCAGCTCGGGACTAGCGGGACGTTACACCGGGGAGCTGTTTTTT

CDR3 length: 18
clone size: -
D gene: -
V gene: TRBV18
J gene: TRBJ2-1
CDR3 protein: CASSPPGRNVSSYNEQFF
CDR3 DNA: TGTGCCAGCTCACCCCCGGGACGCAACGTTAGCTCCTACAATGAGCAGTTCTTC

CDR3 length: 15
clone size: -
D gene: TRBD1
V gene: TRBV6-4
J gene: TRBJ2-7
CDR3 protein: CASSQTGGDFYEQYF
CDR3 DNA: TGTGCCAGCAGCCAAACAGGGGGCGACTTCTACGAGCAGTACTTC

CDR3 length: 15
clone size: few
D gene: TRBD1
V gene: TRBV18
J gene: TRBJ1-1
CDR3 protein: CASSPPQGADTEAFF
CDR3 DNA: TGTGCCAGCTCACCACCGCAGGGGGCGGACACTGAAGCTTTCTTT

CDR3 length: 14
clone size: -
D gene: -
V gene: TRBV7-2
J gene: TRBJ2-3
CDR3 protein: CASSLAPATDTQYF
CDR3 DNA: TGTGCCAGCAGCTTAGCGCCGGCCACAGATACGCAGTATTTT

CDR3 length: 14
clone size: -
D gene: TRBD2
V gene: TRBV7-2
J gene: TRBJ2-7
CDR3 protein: CASSPPSGRDEQYF
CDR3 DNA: TGTGCCAGCAGCCCCCCTAGCGGGAGGGACGAGCAGTACTTC